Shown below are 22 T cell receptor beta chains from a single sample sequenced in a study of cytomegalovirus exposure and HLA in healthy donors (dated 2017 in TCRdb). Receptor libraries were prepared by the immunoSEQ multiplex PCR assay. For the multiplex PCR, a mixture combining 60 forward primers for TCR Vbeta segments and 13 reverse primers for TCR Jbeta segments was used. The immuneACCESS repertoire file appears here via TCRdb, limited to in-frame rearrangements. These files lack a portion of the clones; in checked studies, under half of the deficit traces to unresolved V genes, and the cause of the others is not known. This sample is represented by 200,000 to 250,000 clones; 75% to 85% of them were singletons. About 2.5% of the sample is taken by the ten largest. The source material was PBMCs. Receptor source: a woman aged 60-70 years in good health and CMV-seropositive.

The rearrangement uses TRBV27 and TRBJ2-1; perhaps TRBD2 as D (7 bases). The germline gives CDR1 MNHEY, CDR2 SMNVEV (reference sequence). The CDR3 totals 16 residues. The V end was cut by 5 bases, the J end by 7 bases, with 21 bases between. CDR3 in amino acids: CASSGIVGGARNEQFF. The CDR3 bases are TGTGCCAGCAGTGGGATTGTGGGGGGGGCCCGGAATGAGCAGTTCTTC.

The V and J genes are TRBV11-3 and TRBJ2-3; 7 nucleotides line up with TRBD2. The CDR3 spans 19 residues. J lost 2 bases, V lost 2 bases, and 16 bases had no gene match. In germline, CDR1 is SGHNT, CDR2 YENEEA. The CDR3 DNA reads TGTGCCAGCAGCTTATTGCATGCGGGGGATCGTAAAGACACAGATACGCAGTATTTT. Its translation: CASSLLHAGDRKDTDTQYF.

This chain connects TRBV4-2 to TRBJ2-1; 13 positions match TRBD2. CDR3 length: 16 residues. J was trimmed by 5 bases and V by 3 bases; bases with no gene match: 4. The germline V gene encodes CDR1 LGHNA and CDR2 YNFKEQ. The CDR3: CASSQTGTSGDNEQFF. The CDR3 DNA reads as TGTGCCAGCAGCCAGACCGGGACTAGCGGGGACAATGAGCAGTTCTTC.

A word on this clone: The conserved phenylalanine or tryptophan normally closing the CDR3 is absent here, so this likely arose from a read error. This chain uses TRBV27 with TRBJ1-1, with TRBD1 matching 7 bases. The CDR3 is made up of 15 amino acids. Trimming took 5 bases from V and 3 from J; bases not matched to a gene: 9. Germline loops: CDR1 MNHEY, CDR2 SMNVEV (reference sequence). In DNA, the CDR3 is TGTGCCAGCAGTCTTAAAGGGGGCAGGGACACTGAAGCTTTCCTT. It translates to CASSLKGGRDTEAFL.

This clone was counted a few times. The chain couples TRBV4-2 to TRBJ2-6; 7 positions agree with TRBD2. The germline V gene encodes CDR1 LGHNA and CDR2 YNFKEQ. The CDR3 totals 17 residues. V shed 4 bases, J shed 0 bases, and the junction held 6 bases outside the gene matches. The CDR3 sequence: CASSPTSLSSGANVLTF. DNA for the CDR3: TGTGCCAGCAGCCCGACTAGCTTAAGCTCTGGGGCCAACGTCCTGACTTTC.

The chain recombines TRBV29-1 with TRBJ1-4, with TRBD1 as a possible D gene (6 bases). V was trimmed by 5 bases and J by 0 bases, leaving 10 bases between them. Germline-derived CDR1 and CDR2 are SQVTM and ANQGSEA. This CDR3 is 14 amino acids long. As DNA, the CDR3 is TGCAGCGTTAAGGACAGAACAACTAATGAAAAACTGTTTTTT. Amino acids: CSVKDRTTNEKLFF.

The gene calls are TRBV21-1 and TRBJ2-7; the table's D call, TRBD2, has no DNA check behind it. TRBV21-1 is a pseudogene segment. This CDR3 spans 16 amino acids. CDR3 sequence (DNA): TGTGCCAGCAGCCCTCCGGTGAAGCGGGGCTCCTACGAGCAGTACTTC. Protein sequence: CASSPPVKRGSYEQYF.

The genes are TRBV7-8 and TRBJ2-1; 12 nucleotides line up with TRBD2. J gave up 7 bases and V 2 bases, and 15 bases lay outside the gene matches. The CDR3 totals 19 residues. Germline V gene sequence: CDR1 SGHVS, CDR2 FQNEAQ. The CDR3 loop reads CASSLKLAGGSVFRNEQFF. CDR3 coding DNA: TGTGCCAGCAGCTTAAAACTAGCGGGAGGCTCGGTCTTTAGGAATGAGCAGTTCTTC.

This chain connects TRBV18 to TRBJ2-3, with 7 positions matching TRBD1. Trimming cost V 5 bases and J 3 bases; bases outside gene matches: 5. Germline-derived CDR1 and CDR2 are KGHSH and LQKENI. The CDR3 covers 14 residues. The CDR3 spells CASSSTGMTDTQYF. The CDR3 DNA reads TGTGCCAGCTCATCGACAGGGATGACAGATACGCAGTATTTT.

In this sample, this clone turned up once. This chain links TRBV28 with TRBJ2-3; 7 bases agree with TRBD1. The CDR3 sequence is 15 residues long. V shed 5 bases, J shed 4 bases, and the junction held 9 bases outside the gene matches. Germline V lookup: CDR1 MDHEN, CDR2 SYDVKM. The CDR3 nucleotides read TGTGCCAGCAGTCCCCTACAGGGGTGGGCAGATACGCAGTATTTT. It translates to CASSPLQGWADTQYF. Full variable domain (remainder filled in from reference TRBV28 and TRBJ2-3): DVKVTQSSRYLVKRTGEKVFLECVQDMDHENMFWYRQDPGLGLRLIYFSYDVKMKEKGDIPEGYSVSREKKERFSLILESASTNQTSMYLCASSPLQGWADTQYFGPGTRLTVL.

The CDR3 sequence is CASSQEARLAVYPGYEQYF. In DNA, the CDR3 is TGTGCCAGCAGCCAAGAGGCTCGACTAGCGGTTTACCCCGGGTACGAGCAGTACTTC. The V and J genes are TRBV4-2 and TRBJ2-7; 9 nucleotides match TRBD2. V dropped 0 bases and J dropped 4; count of bases not matched to a gene: 16. In germline, CDR1 is LGHNA, CDR2 YNFKEQ. This CDR3 spans 19 amino acids.

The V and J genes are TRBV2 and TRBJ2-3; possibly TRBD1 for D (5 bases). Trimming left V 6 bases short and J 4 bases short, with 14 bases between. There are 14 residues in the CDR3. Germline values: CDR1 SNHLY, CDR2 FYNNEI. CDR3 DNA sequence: TGTGCCAGCAGATCGACTCAGGGTGCAGATACGCAGTATTTT. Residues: CASRSTQGADTQYF.

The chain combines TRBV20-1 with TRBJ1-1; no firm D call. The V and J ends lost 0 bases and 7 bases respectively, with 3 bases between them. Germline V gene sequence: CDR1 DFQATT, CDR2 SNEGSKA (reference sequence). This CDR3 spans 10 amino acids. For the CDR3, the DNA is TGCAGTGCTAGAGATAATGAAGCTTTCTTT. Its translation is CSARDNEAFF.

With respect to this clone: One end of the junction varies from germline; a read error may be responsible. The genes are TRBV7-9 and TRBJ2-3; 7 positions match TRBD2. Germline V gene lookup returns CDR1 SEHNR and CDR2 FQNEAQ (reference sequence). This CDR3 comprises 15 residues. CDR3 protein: CSSSRLAGSTDTQYF. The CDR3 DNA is TGTTCCAGCAGCAGACTAGCCGGTAGCACAGATACGCAGTATTTT.

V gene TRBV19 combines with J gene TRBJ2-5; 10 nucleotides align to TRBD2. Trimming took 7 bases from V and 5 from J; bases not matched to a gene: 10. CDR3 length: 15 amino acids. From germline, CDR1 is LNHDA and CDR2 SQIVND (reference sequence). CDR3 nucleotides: TGTGCCAGTACCTTGGGACTAGCGCGGGTGGAGACCCAGTACTTC. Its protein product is CASTLGLARVETQYF.

The CDR3 sequence: CASSPLAGEDETQYF. CDR3 nucleotide sequence: TGTGCCAGCAGCCCACTAGCGGGGGAGGATGAGACCCAGTACTTC. This sequence joins TRBV5-4 and TRBJ2-5, with 11 positions matching TRBD2. The germline V gene encodes CDR1 SGHNT and CDR2 YYREEE (reference sequence). The V gene end was trimmed by 4 bases and the J gene end by 5 bases; junction bases not matched to a gene: 7. This CDR3 region has 15 residues.

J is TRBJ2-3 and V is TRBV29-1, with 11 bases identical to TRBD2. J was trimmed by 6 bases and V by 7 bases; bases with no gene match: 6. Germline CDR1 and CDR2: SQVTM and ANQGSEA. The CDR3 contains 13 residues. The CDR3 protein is CSAAASGRDTQYF. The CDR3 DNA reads TGCAGCGCGGCGGCTAGCGGGAGGGATACGCAGTATTTT.

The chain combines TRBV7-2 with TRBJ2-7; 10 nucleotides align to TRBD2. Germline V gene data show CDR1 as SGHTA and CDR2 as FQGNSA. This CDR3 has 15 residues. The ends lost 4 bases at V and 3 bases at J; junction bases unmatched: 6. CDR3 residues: CASSSTSGPYYEQYF. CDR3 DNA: TGTGCCAGCAGCTCGACTAGCGGGCCTTACTACGAGCAGTACTTC.

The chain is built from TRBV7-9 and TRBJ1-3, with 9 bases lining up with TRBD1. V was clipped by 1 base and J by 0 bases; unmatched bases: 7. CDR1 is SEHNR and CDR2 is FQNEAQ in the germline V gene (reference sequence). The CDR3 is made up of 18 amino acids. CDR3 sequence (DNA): TGTGCCAGCAGCTTAGGGACAGGGGTCGCCAGCTCTGGAAACACCATATATTTT. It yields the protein CASSLGTGVASSGNTIYF.

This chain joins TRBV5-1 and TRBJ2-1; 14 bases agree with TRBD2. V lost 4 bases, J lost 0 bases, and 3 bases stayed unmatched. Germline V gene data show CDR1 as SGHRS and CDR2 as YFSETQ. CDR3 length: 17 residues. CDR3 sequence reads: CASSGGTSGGSYNEQFF. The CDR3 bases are TGCGCCAGCAGCGGAGGGACTAGCGGGGGCTCCTACAATGAGCAGTTCTTC.

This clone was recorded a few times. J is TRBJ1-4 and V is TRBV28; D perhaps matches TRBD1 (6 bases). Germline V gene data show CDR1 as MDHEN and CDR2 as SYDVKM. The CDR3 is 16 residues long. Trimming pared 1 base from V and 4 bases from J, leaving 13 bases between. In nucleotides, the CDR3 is TGTGCCAGCAGTTTATTTTCGGGACATCTTAATGAAAAACTGTTTTTT. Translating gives CASSLFSGHLNEKLFF.

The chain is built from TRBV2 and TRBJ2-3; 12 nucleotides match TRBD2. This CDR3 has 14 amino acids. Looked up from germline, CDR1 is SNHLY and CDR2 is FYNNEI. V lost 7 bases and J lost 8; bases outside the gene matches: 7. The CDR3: CASKESSGRGTQYF. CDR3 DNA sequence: TGTGCCAGCAAAGAGTCTAGCGGGAGGGGTACGCAGTATTTT.